The 5 T cell receptor beta chains below come from one sample, sequenced in a study of regulatory T cells in long-lasting Graves disease. Construction of the TCR beta libraries employed iRepertoire HTBI primers in conjunction with Arm-PCR of CDR3 regions. One entry per CDR3 protein results from TCRdb running MiXCR on the multiplex PCR reads. The sample shows roughly 700,000 distinct CDR3 sequences, around 30% of them seen only once. Time point meaning: persistent/refractory GD, antithyroid drugs over 5 years with positive TRAb. Construction of the TCR library relied on RNA isolated from PBMCs. Sequenced material: peripheral blood mononuclear cells (PBMCs), taken when the disease was refractory, from a patient treated with antithyroid drugs. The receptors come from a female donor with Graves disease.

The rearrangement uses TRBV29-1 and TRBJ1-1; TRBD1 agrees at 9 bases. Germline CDR1 and CDR2: SQVTM and ANQGSEA. This CDR3 contains 12 residues. V gave up 6 bases and J gave up 7 bases; unmatched junction bases: 6. The CDR3 is CSVVDRGNEAFF. The CDR3 DNA follows: TGCAGCGTAGTGGACAGGGGCAATGAAGCTTTCTTT.

This clonotype was seen a few times. The chain has TRBV12-3 or TRBV12-4 and TRBJ1-5, with D hard to call. The CDR3 extends over 15 amino acids. V lost 5 bases to trimming and J lost 1 base, with 12 bases between them. CDR3 sequence (DNA): TGTGCCAGCAGTGATGCGGGGAGAAGCAATCAGCCCCAGCATTTT. It codes for CASSDAGRSNQPQHF.

Many counts were recorded for this clonotype. The chain has TRBV11-2 and TRBJ2-4; possibly TRBD1 for D (5 bases). The V gene lost 1 base and the J gene lost 3 bases, with 7 bases spanning the gap. This CDR3 comprises 14 residues. The germline V gene has CDR1 SGHAT and CDR2 FQNNGV. The CDR3 protein is CASSLGGLKNIQYF. In DNA, the CDR3 is TGTGCCAGCAGCTTAGGGGGCCTCAAAAACATTCAGTACTTC.

This clonotype occurred once. One base away lies a much larger clone, so this may be a sequencing read error. J is TRBJ1-2 and V is TRBV10-3; a weak D match, TRBD1 (5 bases). The V gene's germline CDR1 is ENHRY and CDR2 SYGVKD. This CDR3 spans 13 amino acids. The germline V and J ends were trimmed by 8 bases and 4 bases, with 14 bases remaining between them. This chain's CDR3 is CAIAQGGGYGYTF. DNA of the CDR3: TGTGCCATCGCTCAGGGAGGCGGCTATGGCTACACCTTC.

The table lists this clonotype with a few counts. The V and J genes are TRBV3-1 and TRBJ1-5; possibly TRBD1 for D (5 bases). V dropped 1 base and J dropped 2 bases, with 15 bases sitting between them. Germline-derived CDR1 and CDR2 are LGHDT and YNNKEL (reference sequence). This CDR3 comprises 17 residues. The CDR3 DNA is TGTGCCAGCAGCCAAGGGGTAGGAGGGGTCGGCAATCAGCCCCAGCATTTT. Translation: CASSQGVGGVGNQPQHF.